These T cell receptor beta chains were read from a single sample in a study of Tregs in tolerant kidney transplant recipients. TCRdb keeps only in-frame clones here, not all; method: immunoSEQ multiplex PCR. The sample includes around 74,000 clones, less than 98% of them seen just once. Sequencing used CD4+ T cells from blood, obtained before the transplant. The receptors derive from a human donor who received a combined kidney and bone marrow transplant. CDR3s include the opening cysteine and the closing phenylalanine or tryptophan. D genes are given only for firm matches. Expanded clones are given a class, and other clones once, few, many or no size at all.

size	V	D	J	CDR3	DNA
NA	TRBV30	NA	TRBJ1-3	CAWSVGVAGNTIYF	TGTGCCTGGAGTGTAGGGGTGGCTGGAAACACCATATATTTT
NA	TRBV27	TRBD1	TRBJ2-1	CASSHALSRTGLYNEQFF	TGTGCCAGCAGTCATGCCCTTTCAAGGACAGGGTTGTACAATGAGCAGTTCTTC
once	TRBV29-1	NA	TRBJ2-4	CSAPDRNIQYF	TGCAGCGCCCCGGACAGAAACATTCAGTACTTC
NA	TRBV4-1	NA	TRBJ2-2	CASSRADGELFF	TGCGCCAGCAGCCGTGCGGACGGGGAGCTGTTTTTT
once	TRBV27	NA	TRBJ1-1	CASSAIRGGTEAFF	TGTGCCAGCAGTGCCATTCGGGGTGGGACTGAAGCTTTCTTT
NA	TRBV2	TRBD1	TRBJ1-1	CASSEAGQGYTEAFF	TGTGCCAGCAGTGAAGCGGGACAGGGATACACTGAAGCTTTCTTT
NA	TRBV18	TRBD1	TRBJ2-2	CASSPLRQGAGELFF	TGTGCCAGCTCACCGTTGAGACAGGGGGCCGGGGAGCTGTTTTTT
NA	TRBV5-1	NA	TRBJ1-2	CASSLADYGYTF	TGCGCCAGCAGCTTGGCAGACTATGGCTACACCTTC
NA	TRBV28	NA	TRBJ2-7	CASSIHSWYEQYF	TGTGCCAGCAGTATTCACTCTTGGTACGAGCAGTACTTC
NA	TRBV5-6	NA	TRBJ2-5	CASSLVWAGQETQYF	TGTGCCAGCAGCTTGGTCTGGGCAGGCCAAGAGACCCAGTACTTC
NA	TRBV28	TRBD1	TRBJ1-1	CASSMTRGQLNTEAFF	TGTGCCAGCAGCATGACTAGGGGACAGCTGAACACTGAAGCTTTCTTT
NA	TRBV30	TRBD1	TRBJ1-6	CAWSASGTGGSPLHF	TGTGCCTGGAGCGCCTCCGGGACAGGGGGTTCACCCCTCCACTTT
NA	TRBV7-9	NA	TRBJ2-6	CAKLHSGANVLTF	TGTGCCAAGCTGCACTCTGGGGCCAACGTCCTGACTTTC
NA	TRBV7-2	NA	TRBJ2-5	CASSLNLGSGETQYF	TGTGCCAGCAGCTTAAACCTAGGGAGCGGGGAGACCCAGTACTTC
NA	TRBV19	TRBD2	TRBJ2-5	CASRRGVGETQYF	TGTGCCAGTCGGCGGGGGGTCGGAGAGACCCAGTACTTC
NA	TRBV5-1	TRBD2	TRBJ2-1	CASSSGLAGVYNEQFF	TGCGCCAGCAGCTCGGGACTAGCGGGAGTGTACAATGAGCAGTTCTTC
NA	TRBV6-1	TRBD1	TRBJ1-5	CASSESRTGRNQPQHF	TGTGCCAGCAGTGAATCCCGGACAGGGCGTAATCAGCCCCAGCATTTT
NA	TRBV5-1	NA	TRBJ1-3	CASSPSAGLAGNTIYF	TGCGCCAGCTCACCCAGCGCAGGGCTCGCTGGAAACACCATATATTTT
NA	TRBV9	NA	TRBJ1-3	CASSVGPGGNTIYF	TGTGCCAGCAGCGTAGGTCCCGGGGGAAACACCATATATTTT
NA	TRBV9	TRBD2	TRBJ2-2	CASSGWTSAGELFF	TGTGCCAGCAGCGGATGGACTAGCGCCGGGGAGCTGTTTTTT
NA	TRBV28	NA	TRBJ1-6	CASGPHAGPLHF	TGTGCCAGCGGGCCACACGCCGGCCCCCTCCACTTT
once	TRBV5-4	TRBD2	TRBJ2-1	CASSLERGNYNEQFF	TGTGCCAGCAGCTTGGAGCGGGGGAATTACAATGAGCAGTTCTTC
NA	TRBV19	NA	TRBJ2-7	CASSISQSPYEQYF	TGTGCCAGTAGTATATCTCAAAGCCCGTACGAGCAGTACTTC
once	TRBV5-1	NA	TRBJ2-5	CASSLAGVVETQYF	TGCGCCAGCAGCTTGGCGGGGGTAGTAGAGACCCAGTACTTC
NA	TRBV4-3	NA	TRBJ1-2	CASSQLRGGGYGYTF	TGCGCCAGCAGCCAACTCAGGGGCGGTGGCTATGGCTACACCTTC
NA	TRBV5-4	TRBD2	TRBJ2-5	CASSLAGAGGKETQYF	TGTGCCAGCAGCTTGGCCGGAGCGGGAGGAAAAGAGACCCAGTACTTC
NA	TRBV15	NA	TRBJ1-2	CATSRVQGVGYGYTF	TGTGCCACCAGCAGGGTACAGGGTGTGGGCTATGGCTACACCTTC
NA	TRBV6-5	TRBD2	TRBJ2-5	CASLRTAGGETQYF	TGTGCCAGTTTGAGGACAGCGGGAGGAGAGACCCAGTACTTC
once	TRBV6-5	NA	TRBJ2-7	CASSSATVYEQYF	TGTGCCAGCAGTTCGGCGACAGTTTACGAGCAGTACTTC
once	TRBV7-2	TRBD1	TRBJ1-2	CASTQGGTGSVRGGYTF	TGTGCCAGCACCCAGGGCGGGACAGGGAGTGTTCGGGGTGGCTACACCTTC
NA	TRBV21-1	NA	TRBJ1-1	CASRKNGQGGCQGFTEAFF	TGTGCCAGCAGAAAAAATGGACAGGGGGGCTGTCAAGGATTCACTGAAGCTTTCTTT
NA	TRBV5-1	TRBD1	TRBJ1-1	CASSLGTGDSEAFF	TGCGCCAGCAGCTTGGGGACAGGGGACTCTGAAGCTTTCTTT
NA	TRBV18	TRBD1	TRBJ2-5	CASSPLDGRGIKTQYF	TGTGCCAGCTCACCACTCGACGGCAGGGGGATAAAGACCCAGTACTTC
NA	TRBV2	NA	TRBJ1-2	CASKKKRRRELDYGYTF	TGTGCCAGCAAGAAAAAACGAAGGAGGGAGTTGGACTATGGCTACACCTTC
NA	TRBV10-3	TRBD2	TRBJ2-3	CAISGDWGGRPDTQYF	TGTGCCATCAGTGGGGACTGGGGCGGGAGGCCAGATACGCAGTATTTT
NA	TRBV9	NA	TRBJ1-1	CASSVRGGETEAFF	TGTGCCAGCAGCGTGAGGGGGGGAGAAACTGAAGCTTTCTTT
NA	TRBV5-4	NA	TRBJ2-7	CASSFPGERAYEQYF	TGTGCCAGCAGCTTCCCCGGGGAACGGGCCTACGAGCAGTACTTC
NA	TRBV7-2	TRBD2	TRBJ2-5	CASSSGGGKETQYF	TGTGCCAGCAGCTCGGGAGGGGGAAAAGAGACCCAGTACTTC
NA	TRBV6-5	NA	TRBJ1-5	CASSYSSYRQPQHF	TGTGCCAGCAGTTACTCGTCGTACCGGCAGCCCCAGCATTTT
NA	TRBV30	NA	TRBJ2-1	CAWRVSRVMVNEQFF	TGTGCCTGGAGAGTCTCCAGGGTAATGGTAAATGAGCAGTTCTTC
NA	TRBV5-4	TRBD2	TRBJ2-1	CASSHRTSGNNEQFF	TGTGCCAGCAGCCATCGGACTAGCGGTAACAATGAGCAGTTCTTC
NA	TRBV19	NA	TRBJ1-1	CASSMGAGPPGGTFF	TGTGCCAGTAGTATGGGGGCAGGGCCTCCGGGAGGGACTTTCTTT
once	TRBV27	NA	TRBJ1-2	CASSFQQGSSGYTF	TGTGCCAGCAGTTTCCAACAGGGTAGCTCTGGCTACACCTTC
few	TRBV7-3	NA	TRBJ1-3	CASSLTRGNTIYF	TGTGCCAGCAGCTTAACGCGTGGAAACACCATATATTTT
NA	TRBV6-5	TRBD2	TRBJ2-7	CASSPSGYSYEQYF	TGTGCCAGCAGTCCTAGCGGGTATTCCTACGAGCAGTACTTC
NA	TRBV5-4	TRBD2	TRBJ2-3	CASSSTGGSSTDTQYF	TGTGCCAGCAGCTCAACGGGGGGGTCTAGCACAGATACGCAGTATTTT
NA	TRBV5-1	NA	TRBJ2-7	CASSRGATYEQYF	TGCGCCAGCAGCAGGGGCGCAACCTACGAGCAGTACTTC
NA	TRBV19	NA	TRBJ2-3	CASTTSRPGGTDTQYF	TGTGCCAGTACCACCTCCCGACCGGGGGGCACAGATACGCAGTATTTT